This is a list of T cell receptor beta chains from one sample in a study of blood T cell repertoires in COVID-19. The method was immunoSEQ multiplex PCR; TCRdb's version includes in-frame clones alone and lacks a portion of them. The sample lists some 170,000 clones; about 88% were seen once. Specimen: peripheral blood. The receptors originated from a woman older than 75 with acute or convalescent COVID-19. CDR3s include the opening cysteine and the closing phenylalanine or tryptophan. A D gene is named only where the DNA matches it firmly. Where a row states a size, it is once, few, many or the class of an expanded clone; other rows omit it.

>TRBV6-5|TRBJ1-4|-|TRBD1
TGTGCCACCGGGAGAACAGGGGGAGAAAAACTGTTTTTT
CATGRTGGEKLFF
>TRBV27|TRBJ2-2|-|-
TGTGCCAGCAGTCCTTCGACAGGACGAATCACCGGGGAGCTGTTTTTT
CASSPSTGRITGELFF
>TRBV15|TRBJ1-5|-|TRBD1
TGTGCCACCAGCGGAACAGGGGAACGGGGTCAGCCCCAGCATTTT
CATSGTGERGQPQHF
>TRBV5-4|TRBJ2-1|-|TRBD2
TGTGCCAGCAGCGTAGCGGGAGGACCGTACAATGAGCAGTTCTTC
CASSVAGGPYNEQFF
>TRBV5-1|TRBJ1-2|-|TRBD1
TGCGCCAGCAGCCCCTGGACAGGGCAAACCTATGGCTACACCTTC
CASSPWTGQTYGYTF
>TRBV4-3|TRBJ2-7|-|-
TGCGCCAGCAGCCAATCCCAGATTCTAAGAGGGCAGTACTTC
CASSQSQILRGQYF
>TRBV2|TRBJ1-2|-|-
TGTGCCAGCAGTCAACAGGGCAGTTATGGCTACACCTTC
CASSQQGSYGYTF
>TRBV28|TRBJ2-2|once|TRBD2
TGTGCCAGCAGTCTGACTAGCGGGGGGACGACGAACACCGGGGAGCTGTTTTTT
CASSLTSGGTTNTGELFF
>TRBV6-1|TRBJ2-1|-|TRBD1
TGTGCCAGCAGTGAAGCGCTTCGTGGACAGGGAGAAGGGCAGTTCTTC
CASSEALRGQGEGQFF
>TRBV6-5|TRBJ1-2|-|TRBD1
TGTGCCAGCAGACAGGGGGGTGGCTACACCTTC
CASRQGGGYTF
>TRBV19|TRBJ1-3|-|-
TGTGCCAGTAGTATGAAGGGAGTCAGCTCTGGAAACACCATATATTTT
CASSMKGVSSGNTIYF
>TRBV7-9|TRBJ2-2|-|TRBD2
TGTGCCAGCAGCTCCGGACTAGCGGAGTACACCGGGGAGCTGTTTTTT
CASSSGLAEYTGELFF
>TRBV6-5|TRBJ2-7|few|-
TGTGCCAGCATTCCAACCCGCGGGGTCCACGAGCAGTACTTC
CASIPTRGVHEQYF